The clone carrying this T cell receptor (beta chain) has only a few counts. In germline, CDR1 is SGDLS, CDR2 YYNGEE. V shed 3 bases and J 6 bases; nucleotides not matched to a gene: 4. CDR3 length: 14 amino acids. This entry belongs to a study of cytomegalovirus exposure and HLA in healthy donors. PCR involved 60 Vbeta and 13 Jbeta primers. TCRdb's table, derived via immunoSEQ multiplex PCR, lists solely in-frame clones and lacks some. The repertoire includes 100,000 to 150,000 clones, 60% to 80% of them detected once, and less than 5% sits in the top ten. The chain joins TRBV9 to TRBJ1-4; 8 bases fit TRBD1. The material sequenced was PBMCs. This sequence originates from a man aged 30 to 39 in good health and CMV-seronegative. In DNA form, the CDR3 reads TGTGCCAGCAGCGAAACAGGGGGTGATGAAAAACTGTTTTTT. Its protein is CASSETGGDEKLFF. Complete variable domain (other parts from reference TRBV9 and TRBJ1-4): DSGVTQTPKHLITATGQRVTLRCSPRSGDLSVYWYQQSLDQGLQFLIQYYNGEERAKGNILERFSAQQFPDLHSELNLSSLELGDSALYFCASSETGGDEKLFFGSGTQLSVL.